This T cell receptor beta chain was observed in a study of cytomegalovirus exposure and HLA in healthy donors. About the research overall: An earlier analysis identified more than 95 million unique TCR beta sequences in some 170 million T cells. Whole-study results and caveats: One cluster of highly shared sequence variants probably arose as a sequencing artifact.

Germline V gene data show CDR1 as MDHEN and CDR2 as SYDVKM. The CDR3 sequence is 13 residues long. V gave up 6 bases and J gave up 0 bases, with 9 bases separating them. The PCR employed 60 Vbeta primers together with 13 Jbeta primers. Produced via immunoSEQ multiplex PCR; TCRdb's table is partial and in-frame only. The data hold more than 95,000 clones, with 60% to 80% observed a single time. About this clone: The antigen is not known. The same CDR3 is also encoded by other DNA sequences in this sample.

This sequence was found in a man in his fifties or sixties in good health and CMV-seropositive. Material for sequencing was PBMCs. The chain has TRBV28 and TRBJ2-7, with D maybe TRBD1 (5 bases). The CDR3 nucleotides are TGTGCCAGCAGAATAGACAGCTCCTACGAGCAGTACTTC. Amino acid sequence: CASRIDSSYEQYF.